The 11 T cell receptor beta chains presented below share a single source sample, sequenced in a study of blood T cells in healthy people across ages. For the second PCR, which ran for about 7 to 11 cycles, a sample-barcoded 5' primer and a J-beta primer mix were used. In TCRdb, the 5' RACE reads were re-called with MiXCR into one record per CDR3 protein. Of about 1.5 million distinct CDR3 sequences in the sample, 35% to 45% were seen once. Sequences were obtained from blood. The source of these receptors is a woman younger than 30 in good health.

This clonotype was seen a few times. The J gene is TRBJ1-4, the V gene TRBV15; no clear D. CDR3 length: 13 residues. Trimming took off 3 bases at V and 11 bases at J, with 13 bases between the two ends. Germline V gene lookup returns CDR1 LNHNV and CDR2 YYDKDF (reference sequence). CDR3 coding DNA: TGTGCCACCAGCAGCCCTTTCGCGACGAAACTGTTTTTT. It codes for CATSSPFATKLFF.

This clonotype was observed a handful of times. The chain joins TRBV4-1 to TRBJ2-1; TRBD2 matches at 9 bases. This CDR3 spans 15 amino acids. Germline CDR1 and CDR2: MGHRA and YSYEKL. The junction had 6 bases not matched to a gene; V was cut back by 2 bases and J by 7 bases. CDR3: CASSQPFAGGNEQFF. Here the CDR3 DNA reads TGCGCCAGCAGCCAACCGTTTGCGGGAGGGAATGAGCAGTTCTTC.

The genes are TRBV29-1 and TRBJ2-3; 8 positions agree with TRBD2. The V gene end was trimmed by 4 bases and the J gene end by 2 bases; junction bases not matched to a gene: 8. This CDR3 spans 15 amino acids. The germline gives CDR1 SQVTM, CDR2 ANQGSEA. CDR3 protein: CSVGRAGGFTDTQYF. The CDR3 region has the DNA TGCAGCGTTGGGCGGGCGGGGGGCTTCACAGATACGCAGTATTTT.

CDR3: CASSEWGTADSYEQYF. The CDR3 nucleotides read TGTGCCAGCAGTGAATGGGGGACAGCGGACTCCTACGAGCAGTACTTC. The rearrangement uses TRBV25-1 and TRBJ2-7; TRBD1 matches 7 bases. The CDR3 length is 16 residues. Trimming at V came to 1 base and at J to 0 bases, leaving 6 bases not matched to a gene. Germline loops: CDR1 MGHDK, CDR2 SYGVNS.

The V gene is TRBV19, the J gene TRBJ1-4, with 7 bases identical to TRBD1. CDR1 LNHDA and CDR2 SQIVND come from the germline V gene (reference sequence). The V gene end was trimmed by 6 bases and the J gene end by 8 bases; junction bases not matched to a gene: 12. CDR3 size: 15 residues. This chain's CDR3 is CASSLVGGGREKLFF. The DNA for the CDR3 is TGTGCCAGTAGCCTTGTAGGAGGGGGCCGCGAAAAACTGTTTTTT.

V usage is TRBV6-5 and J usage is TRBJ2-7; no clear D gene. The CDR3 sequence is 14 residues long. V gave up 9 bases and J gave up 1 base, with 16 bases separating them. Germline CDR1 reads MNHEY; CDR2 reads SVGAGI. The CDR3 loop reads CASIPGPGSYEQYF. CDR3 in DNA: TGTGCCAGTATCCCTGGTCCGGGTTCCTACGAGCAGTACTTC.

This chain joins TRBV3-1 and TRBJ1-2; a possible D gene is TRBD1 (5 bases). The CDR3 is 14 residues long. The germline V gene has CDR1 LGHDT and CDR2 YNNKEL (reference sequence). Trimming removed 1 base at V and 4 bases at J, with 10 bases between. For the CDR3, the DNA is TGTGCCAGCAGCCAAGGAGGGGTGGGCTATGGCTACACCTTC. It yields the protein CASSQGGVGYGYTF.

This chain joins TRBV5-1 and TRBJ1-1; D is possibly TRBD1 (5 bases). Trimming stripped 0 bases from V and 2 bases from J, with 20 bases between. The CDR3 consists of 18 residues. The germline V gene encodes CDR1 SGHRS and CDR2 YFSETQ. CDR3 loop: CASSLGAAGRRPNTEAFF. CDR3 coding DNA: TGCGCCAGCAGCTTGGGAGCGGCAGGGAGGAGGCCAAACACTGAAGCTTTCTTT.

The chain is built from TRBV6-1 and TRBJ2-7; D perhaps matches TRBD2 (5 bases). The V end lost 7 bases, the J end lost 0 bases, and 22 bases lay between the germline ends. The CDR3 has 17 amino acids. Germline CDR1 reads MNHNS; CDR2 reads SASEGT. In nucleotides, the CDR3 is TGTGCCAGCATCAAAAGCCTCTACGGGGATAGCTCCTACGAGCAGTACTTC. It codes for CASIKSLYGDSSYEQYF.

The rearrangement links TRBV9 to TRBJ2-2; the D is unclear. In germline, CDR1 is SGDLS, CDR2 YYNGEE. V was clipped by 4 bases and J by 6 bases, with 10 bases between them. This CDR3 comprises 13 residues. CDR3 loop: CASSSGVSGELFF. In DNA form, the CDR3 reads TGTGCCAGCAGCAGTGGGGTGTCCGGGGAGCTGTTTTTT.

Only one count was recorded for this clonotype. The chain employs TRBV27 and TRBJ1-1; 7 bases line up with TRBD1. In germline, CDR1 is MNHEY, CDR2 SMNVEV (reference sequence). The CDR3 is 14 residues long. With 5 bases clipped from V and 4 bases from J, the junction kept 7 bases outside the gene matches. The CDR3 reads CASSKTGWATEAFF. CDR3 DNA sequence: TGTGCCAGCAGTAAGACAGGGTGGGCCACTGAAGCTTTCTTT.